One and the same sample provided the 18 T cell receptor beta chains below, sequenced in a study of blood T cell repertoires in COVID-19. Measured with immunoSEQ multiplex PCR; TCRdb has only the in-frame clones, and not every one. Found here are around 180,000 clones, approximately 84% of them singletons; the top ten hold 10% to 15%. The sample taken for sequencing was PBMCs or T cells enriched from blood (not recorded which). The origin of the receptors is a man aged 50 or older who had recovered from COVID-19.

Only one count was recorded for this clone. V gene TRBV27 combines with J gene TRBJ1-1; 7 nucleotides match TRBD1. Germline-derived CDR1 and CDR2 are MNHEY and SMNVEV (reference sequence). The CDR3 has 14 residues. V trimming: 8 bases; J trimming: 4 bases; junction bases outside the gene matches: 10. The CDR3 nucleotides read TGTGCCAGCGCCGAGAGGGGGCTGTTCACTGAAGCTTTCTTT. Translated, it gives CASAERGLFTEAFF.

This chain uses TRBV18 with TRBJ2-5; TRBD2 matches at 8 bases. This CDR3 region has 15 residues. The V gene's germline CDR1 is KGHSH and CDR2 LQKENI. V shed 4 bases, J shed 4 bases, and the junction held 8 bases outside the gene matches. The CDR3 reads CASSRVGGAGETQYF. CDR3 DNA sequence: TGTGCCAGCTCACGCGTCGGGGGGGCAGGAGAGACCCAGTACTTC.

This rearrangement joins TRBV18 to TRBJ1-1; TRBD1 might be the D (6 bases). V shed 5 bases and J shed 7 bases, with 14 bases lying between them. CDR1 is KGHSH and CDR2 is LQKENI in the germline V gene. The CDR3 sequence is 13 residues long. CDR3 sequence reads: CASSSAGGGEAFF. In DNA form, the CDR3 reads TGTGCCAGCTCATCCGCGGGGGGCGGTGAAGCTTTCTTT. Full variable domain (missing parts from reference TRBV18 and TRBJ1-1): NAGVMQNPRHLVRRRGQEARLRCSPMKGHSHVYWYRQLPEEGLKFMVYLQKENIIDESGMPKERFSAEFPKEGPSILRIQQVVRGDSAAYFCASSSAGGGEAFFGQGTRLTVV.

V is TRBV6-4 and J is TRBJ1-1; perhaps TRBD1 as D (6 bases). Germline loops: CDR1 MRHNA, CDR2 SNTAGT. The germline V and J ends were trimmed by 8 bases and 5 bases, with 15 bases remaining between them. The CDR3 has 13 residues. The CDR3 loop is CASASGEGTEAFF. CDR3 nucleotide sequence: TGTGCCAGCGCCTCAGGGGAAGGGACTGAAGCTTTCTTT.

This clone was picked up many times. The chain recombines TRBV6-4 with TRBJ2-1; TRBD2 aligns across 7 bases. CDR3 length: 15 amino acids. In germline, CDR1 is MRHNA, CDR2 SNTAGT. After removal of 0 bases from V and 9 bases from J, the junction contained 8 bases not matched to a gene. CDR3 in amino acids: CASSDSVGGSLEQFF. CDR3 sequence (DNA): TGTGCCAGCAGTGACTCTGTGGGGGGGAGCCTTGAGCAGTTCTTC.

V and J are TRBV7-8 and TRBJ1-3; D perhaps matches TRBD1 (5 bases). The CDR3 runs to 17 residues. V lost 1 base to trimming and J lost 0 bases, with 13 bases between them. Germline values: CDR1 SGHVS, CDR2 FQNEAQ. The CDR3 sequence is CASSLESGLFSGNTIYF. The DNA for the CDR3 is TGTGCCAGCAGCTTAGAATCAGGGCTCTTCTCTGGAAACACCATATATTTT.

The chain uses TRBV2 and TRBJ1-6; a possible D gene is TRBD1 (5 bases). The germline gives CDR1 SNHLY, CDR2 FYNNEI. The ends were cut back, 5 bases at V and 9 bases at J, with 14 bases in the middle. CDR3 size: 14 residues. The CDR3 region is CASSPRGSTSPLHF. The CDR3 DNA reads as TGTGCCAGCAGTCCCCGGGGGAGTACTTCACCCCTCCACTTT.

CDR3 nucleotide sequence: TGTGCCAGCAGCGTGTTACAGGCGAACACCGGGGAGCTGTTTTTT. Amino acids: CASSVLQANTGELFF. The chain recombines TRBV9 with TRBJ2-2, with D possibly TRBD1 on 5 matching bases. Germline CDR1 is SGDLS and CDR2 is YYNGEE. The V end lost 2 bases, the J end lost 0 bases, and 8 bases lay between the germline ends. This CDR3 region has 15 residues.

The CDR3: CASRRDIQGEQYF. CDR3 in DNA: TGTGCCAGCAGGAGGGACATTCAAGGCGAGCAGTACTTC. The V gene is TRBV2, the J gene TRBJ2-7, with D possibly TRBD1 on 6 matching bases. Deletions cut 6 bases from V and 6 bases from J, with 15 bases between. This CDR3 is built from 13 residues. Germline assignment: CDR1 SNHLY and CDR2 FYNNEI. Supplemented by reference TRBV2 and TRBJ2-7, the full variable domain reads EPEVTQTPSHQVTQMGQEVILRCVPISNHLYFYWYRQILGQKVEFLVSFYNNEISEKSEIFDDQFSVERPDGSNFTLKIRSTKLEDSAMYFCASRRDIQGEQYFGPGTRLTVT.

This clone occurred once. The chain has TRBV9 and TRBJ2-5, with TRBD2 identical over 9 bases. The trim removed 1 base at V and 5 bases at J, leaving 6 bases unmatched. CDR1 is SGDLS and CDR2 is YYNGEE in the germline V gene. This CDR3 has 15 amino acids. CDR3 loop: CASSVRAGGMETQYF. The CDR3 DNA reads TGTGCCAGCAGCGTAAGGGCGGGGGGGATGGAGACCCAGTACTTC. The entire variable domain, with the rest obtained from reference TRBV9 and TRBJ2-5, is as follows: DSGVTQTPKHLITATGQRVTLRCSPRSGDLSVYWYQQSLDQGLQFLIQYYNGEERAKGNILERFSAQQFPDLHSELNLSSLELGDSALYFCASSVRAGGMETQYFGPGTRLLVL.

The rearrangement uses TRBV12-3 or TRBV12-4 and TRBJ1-5; the D is unclear. V gave up 3 bases and J gave up 6 bases, with 6 bases separating them. The CDR3 extends over 12 amino acids. The CDR3 DNA follows: TGTGCCAGCAGTTTTATCCCTCAGCCCCAGCATTTT. This sequence encodes CASSFIPQPQHF.

The chain is built from TRBV11-2 and TRBJ2-2; the match to TRBD2 covers 8 bases. The CDR3 runs to 17 residues. With V trimmed by 6 bases and J by 3 bases, 12 bases remained unmatched. Per the germline V gene, CDR1 is SGHAT and CDR2 is FQNNGV. CDR3 region: CASRSYQRGKDTGELFF. The CDR3 DNA reads TGTGCCAGCAGGTCTTACCAGCGGGGGAAGGACACCGGGGAGCTGTTTTTT.

The rearrangement joins TRBV5-1 to TRBJ2-7, with D hard to call. Trimming cost V 6 bases and J 2 bases, with 18 bases left between them. The germline V gene encodes CDR1 SGHRS and CDR2 YFSETQ. The length of the CDR3 is 15 residues. Here the CDR3 reads CASTIGAGRAYEQYF. The CDR3 DNA sequence: TGCGCCAGCACCATCGGCGCAGGCAGAGCCTACGAGCAGTACTTC. The whole variable domain, remainder taken from reference TRBV5-1 and TRBJ2-7, is KAGVTQTPRYLIKTRGQQVTLSCSPISGHRSVSWYQQTPGQGLQFLFEYFSETQRNKGNFPGRFSGRQFSNSRSEMNVSTLELGDSALYLCASTIGAGRAYEQYFGPGTRLTVT.

The rearrangement joins TRBV10-3 to TRBJ1-5; no reliable D call. The CDR3 covers 16 residues. The V end lost 2 bases, the J end lost 2 bases, and 13 bases lay between the germline ends. Per germline, CDR1 ENHRY and CDR2 SYGVKD. CDR3 coding DNA: TGTGCCATCAGTGAGACCGGACTGGTAGGCAATCAGCCCCAGCATTTT. It is translated as CAISETGLVGNQPQHF.

This clone was observed a few times. CDR3 DNA: TGTGCCAGCAGTTCAACAGCAAGCTATGGCTACACCTTC. Amino acids: CASSSTASYGYTF. This chain uses TRBV12-3 or TRBV12-4 with TRBJ1-2; D is unclear. The ends were cut back, 4 bases at V and 4 bases at J, with 10 bases in the middle. This CDR3 has 13 residues.

The V and J genes are TRBV9 and TRBJ2-6; no reliable D call. Germline CDR1 is SGDLS and CDR2 is YYNGEE. This CDR3 comprises 18 residues. The V and J ends lost 4 bases and 0 bases respectively, with 17 bases between them. The CDR3 sequence is CASSPLRYSNSGANVLTF. As DNA, the CDR3 is TGTGCCAGCAGCCCCCTCCGTTACTCCAACTCTGGGGCCAACGTCCTGACTTTC. Complete variable domain (other parts from reference TRBV9 and TRBJ2-6): DSGVTQTPKHLITATGQRVTLRCSPRSGDLSVYWYQQSLDQGLQFLIQYYNGEERAKGNILERFSAQQFPDLHSELNLSSLELGDSALYFCASSPLRYSNSGANVLTFGAGSRLTVL.

The chain uses TRBV30 and TRBJ1-5; no clear D. V shed 0 bases and J shed 5 bases, with 11 bases lying between them. Looked up from germline, CDR1 is GTSNPN and CDR2 is SVGIG (reference sequence). This CDR3 is built from 14 residues. As DNA, the CDR3 is TGTGCCTGGAGTGTAAAAGGGCGGGATCAGCCCCAGCATTTT. Translated, it gives CAWSVKGRDQPQHF.

The chain links TRBV6-1 to TRBJ2-1; 11 nucleotides match TRBD1. Germline assignment: CDR1 MNHNS and CDR2 SASEGT. The CDR3 contains 14 residues. The V gene end was trimmed by 3 bases and the J gene end by 8 bases; junction bases not matched to a gene: 3. The CDR3, as DNA: TGTGCCAGCAGTGATGGACAGGGGGCCGATGAGCAGTTCTTC. It translates to CASSDGQGADEQFF.